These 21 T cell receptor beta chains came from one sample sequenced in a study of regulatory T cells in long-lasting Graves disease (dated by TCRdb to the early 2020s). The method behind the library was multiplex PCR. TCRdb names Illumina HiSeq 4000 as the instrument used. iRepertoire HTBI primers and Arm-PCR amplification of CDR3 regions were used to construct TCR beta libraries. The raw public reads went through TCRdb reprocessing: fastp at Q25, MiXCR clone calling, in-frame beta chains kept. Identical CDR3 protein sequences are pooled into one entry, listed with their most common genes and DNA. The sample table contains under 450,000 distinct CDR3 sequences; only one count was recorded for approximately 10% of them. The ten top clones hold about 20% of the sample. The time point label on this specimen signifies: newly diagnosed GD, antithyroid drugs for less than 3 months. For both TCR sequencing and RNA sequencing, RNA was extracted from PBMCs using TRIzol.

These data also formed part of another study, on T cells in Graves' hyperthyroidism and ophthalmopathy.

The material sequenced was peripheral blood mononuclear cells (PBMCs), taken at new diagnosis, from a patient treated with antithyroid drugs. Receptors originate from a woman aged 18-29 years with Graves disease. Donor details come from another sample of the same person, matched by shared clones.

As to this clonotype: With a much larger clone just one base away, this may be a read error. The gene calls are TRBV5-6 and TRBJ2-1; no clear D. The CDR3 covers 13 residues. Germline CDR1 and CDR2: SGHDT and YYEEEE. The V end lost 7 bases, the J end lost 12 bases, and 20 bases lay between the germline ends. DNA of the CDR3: TGTGCCAGCCAAGACGACCCAAATTCTCGGCAGTTCTTC. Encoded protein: CASQDDPNSRQFF.

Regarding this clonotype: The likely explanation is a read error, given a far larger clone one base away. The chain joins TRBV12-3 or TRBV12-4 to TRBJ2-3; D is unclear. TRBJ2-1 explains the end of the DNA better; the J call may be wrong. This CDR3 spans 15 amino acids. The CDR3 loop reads CVSSLAVITSAEQFF. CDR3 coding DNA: TGTGTCAGCAGTTTAGCCGTCATTACGAGCGCTGAGCAGTTCTTC.

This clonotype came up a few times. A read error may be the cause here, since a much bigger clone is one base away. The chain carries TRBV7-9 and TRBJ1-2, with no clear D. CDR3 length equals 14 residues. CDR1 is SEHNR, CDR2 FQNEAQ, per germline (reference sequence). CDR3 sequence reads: CASGLELVNYGYTF. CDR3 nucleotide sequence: TGTGCCAGCGGCTTAGAACTGGTCAACTATGGCTACACCTTC. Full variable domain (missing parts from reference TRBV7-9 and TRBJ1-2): DTGVSQNPRHKITKRGQNVTFRCDPISEHNRLYWYRQTLGQGPEFLTYFQNEAQLEKSRLLSDRFSAERPKGSFSTLEIQRTEQGDSAMYLCASGLELVNYGYTFGSGTRLTVV.

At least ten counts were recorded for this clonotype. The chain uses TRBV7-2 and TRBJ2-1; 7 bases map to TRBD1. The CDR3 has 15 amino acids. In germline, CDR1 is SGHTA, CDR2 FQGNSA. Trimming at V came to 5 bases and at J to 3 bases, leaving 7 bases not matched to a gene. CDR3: CASSRSRDSYNEQFF. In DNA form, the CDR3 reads TGTGCCAGCAGCCGCTCCAGGGACAGCTACAATGAGCAGTTCTTC.

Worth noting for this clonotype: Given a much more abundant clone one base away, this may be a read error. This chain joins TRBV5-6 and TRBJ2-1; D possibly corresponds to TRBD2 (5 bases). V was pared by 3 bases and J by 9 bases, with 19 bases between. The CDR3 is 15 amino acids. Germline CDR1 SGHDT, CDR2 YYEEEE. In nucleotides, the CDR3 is TGTGCCAGCAGCTCGCCGGGATTGGAGGCGGGTGAGCAGTTCTTC. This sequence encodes CASSSPGLEAGEQFF.

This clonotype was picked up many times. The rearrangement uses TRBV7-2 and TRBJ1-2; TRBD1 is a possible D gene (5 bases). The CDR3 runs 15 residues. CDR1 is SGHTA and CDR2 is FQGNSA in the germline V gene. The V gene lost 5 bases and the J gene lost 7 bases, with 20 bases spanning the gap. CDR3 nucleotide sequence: TGTGCCAGCAGCAAACAGGAGATTTGGGTCTTTGGCTACACCTTC. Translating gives CASSKQEIWVFGYTF.

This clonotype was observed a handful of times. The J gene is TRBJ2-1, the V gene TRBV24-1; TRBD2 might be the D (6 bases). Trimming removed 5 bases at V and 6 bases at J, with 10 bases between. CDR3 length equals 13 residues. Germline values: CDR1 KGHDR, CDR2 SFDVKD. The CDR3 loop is CATSGGGINEQFF. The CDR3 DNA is TGTGCCACCAGTGGTGGGGGGATCAATGAGCAGTTCTTC.

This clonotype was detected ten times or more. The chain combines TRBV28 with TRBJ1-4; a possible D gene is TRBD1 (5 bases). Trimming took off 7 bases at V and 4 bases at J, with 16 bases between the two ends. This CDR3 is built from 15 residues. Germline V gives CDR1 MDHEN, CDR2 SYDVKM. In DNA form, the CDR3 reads TGTGCCAGCAACTCCCCCGGGGGACGTAATGAAAAACTGTTTTTT. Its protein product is CASNSPGGRNEKLFF.

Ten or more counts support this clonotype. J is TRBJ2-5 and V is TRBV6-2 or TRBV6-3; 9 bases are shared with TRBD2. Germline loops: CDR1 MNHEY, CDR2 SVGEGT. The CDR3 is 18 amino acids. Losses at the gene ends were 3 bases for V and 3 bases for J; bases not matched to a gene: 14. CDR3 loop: CASSYHAGRTSEKETQYF. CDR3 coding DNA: TGTGCCAGCAGTTATCATGCGGGCCGGACTAGCGAAAAAGAGACCCAGTACTTC.

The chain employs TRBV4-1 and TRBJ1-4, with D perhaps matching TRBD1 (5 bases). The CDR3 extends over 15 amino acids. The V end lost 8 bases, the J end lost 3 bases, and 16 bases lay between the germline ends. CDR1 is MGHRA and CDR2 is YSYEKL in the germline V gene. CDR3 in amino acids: CASRVIGVSNEKLFF. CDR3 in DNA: TGCGCCAGCCGTGTAATAGGGGTCTCTAATGAAAAACTGTTTTTT.

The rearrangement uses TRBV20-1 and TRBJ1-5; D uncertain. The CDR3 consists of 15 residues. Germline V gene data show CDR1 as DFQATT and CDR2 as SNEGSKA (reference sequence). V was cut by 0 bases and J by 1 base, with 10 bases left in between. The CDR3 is CSARDLRESNQPQHF. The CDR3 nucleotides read TGCAGTGCTAGAGATCTCCGGGAAAGCAATCAGCCCCAGCATTTT.

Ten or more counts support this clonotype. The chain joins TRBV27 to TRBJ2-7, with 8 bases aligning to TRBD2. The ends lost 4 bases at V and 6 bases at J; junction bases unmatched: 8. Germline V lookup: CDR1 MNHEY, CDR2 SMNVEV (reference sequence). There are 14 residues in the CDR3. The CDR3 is CASSYSGTSVEQYV. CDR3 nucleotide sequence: TGTGCCAGCAGTTATTCCGGGACTAGTGTCGAGCAGTACGTC.

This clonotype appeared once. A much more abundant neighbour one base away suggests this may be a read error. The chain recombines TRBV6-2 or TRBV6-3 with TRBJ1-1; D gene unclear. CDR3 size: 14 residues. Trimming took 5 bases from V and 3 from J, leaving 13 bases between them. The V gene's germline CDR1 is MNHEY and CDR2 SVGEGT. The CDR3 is CASSLDGLYTEAFF. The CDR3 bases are TGTGCCAGCAGTCTGGACGGATTGTACACTGAAGCTTTCTTT.

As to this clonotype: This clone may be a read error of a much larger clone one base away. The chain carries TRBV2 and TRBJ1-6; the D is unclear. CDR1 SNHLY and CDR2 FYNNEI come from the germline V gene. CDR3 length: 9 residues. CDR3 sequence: CAGSAPLHF. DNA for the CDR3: TGTGCCGGCAGTGCCCCCCTCCACTTT.

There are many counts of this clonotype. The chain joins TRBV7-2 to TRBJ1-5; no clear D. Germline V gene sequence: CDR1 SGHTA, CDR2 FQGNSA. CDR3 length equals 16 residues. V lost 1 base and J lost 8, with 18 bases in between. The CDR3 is CASSLGLDGPGEPQHF. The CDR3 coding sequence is TGTGCCAGCAGCTTAGGCCTCGATGGGCCCGGGGAGCCCCAGCATTTT.

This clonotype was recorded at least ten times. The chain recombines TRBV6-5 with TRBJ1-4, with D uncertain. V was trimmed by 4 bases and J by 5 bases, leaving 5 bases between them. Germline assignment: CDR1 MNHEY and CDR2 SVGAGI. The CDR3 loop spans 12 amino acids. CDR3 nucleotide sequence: TGTGCCAGCAGTTCGCAAAATGAAAAACTGTTTTTT. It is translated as CASSSQNEKLFF.

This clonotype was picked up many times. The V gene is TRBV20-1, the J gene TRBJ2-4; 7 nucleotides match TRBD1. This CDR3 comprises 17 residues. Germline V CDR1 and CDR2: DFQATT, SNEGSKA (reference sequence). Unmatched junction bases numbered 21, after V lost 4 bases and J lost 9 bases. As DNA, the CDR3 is TGCAGTGCTATTACCGGGACAGCGAATACCCTGGGGACCATTCAGTACTTC. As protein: CSAITGTANTLGTIQYF.

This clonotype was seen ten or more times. The CDR3 reads CASSRRLVTDTQYF. The CDR3 bases are TGCGCCAGCAGCCGAAGACTAGTCACAGATACGCAGTATTTT. The V and J genes are TRBV4-1 and TRBJ2-3, with D maybe TRBD2 (6 bases). Germline CDR1 reads MGHRA; CDR2 reads YSYEKL. The CDR3 runs 14 residues. V was clipped by 4 bases and J by 2 bases, with 10 bases between them.

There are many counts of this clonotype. The CDR3 region has the DNA TGTGCCAGCACCCCTAGGAGGGGGACTAGCGGCAACAATGAGCAGTTCTTC. Translation gives CASTPRRGTSGNNEQFF. The chain uses TRBV12-3 or TRBV12-4 and TRBJ2-1; TRBD2 agrees at 11 bases. The J segment lost 5 bases and the V segment lost 7 bases, leaving 13 bases of the junction unmatched. This CDR3 contains 17 residues.

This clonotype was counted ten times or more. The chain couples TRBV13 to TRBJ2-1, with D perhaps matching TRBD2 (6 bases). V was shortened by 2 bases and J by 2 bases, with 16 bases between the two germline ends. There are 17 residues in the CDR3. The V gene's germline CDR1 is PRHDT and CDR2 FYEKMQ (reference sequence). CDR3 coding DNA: TGTGCCAGCAGCTTACTGAAGGGACTCTCCACCTACAATGAGCAGTTCTTC. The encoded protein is CASSLLKGLSTYNEQFF.

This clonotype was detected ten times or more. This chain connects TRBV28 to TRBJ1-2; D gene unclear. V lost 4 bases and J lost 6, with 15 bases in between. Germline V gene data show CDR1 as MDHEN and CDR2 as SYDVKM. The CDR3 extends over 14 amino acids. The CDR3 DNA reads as TGTGCCAGCAGTTCCCCCAAGGGCTTCAATGGCTACACCTTC. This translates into CASSSPKGFNGYTF.